The 26 T cell receptor beta chains listed next were all sequenced from one sample in a study of cytomegalovirus exposure and HLA in healthy donors (dated 2017 in TCRdb). Libraries came from the immunoSEQ multiplex PCR assay. The multiplex PCR relied on a mix of 60 forward primers for TCR Vbeta segments and 13 reverse primers for TCR Jbeta segments. TCRdb took this table from immuneACCESS and kept in-frame rearrangements with V and J called. Such tables lack part of the clones; where checked against another copy, unresolved V genes explain under half of the gap, and the rest is unexplained. The sample table contains about 120,000 clones; only one count was recorded for nearly 65% of them. More than 8% of the sample is taken by the ten largest. The sequenced sample consisted of PBMCs. The receptors were gathered from a man aged 40-49 years in good health and CMV-seropositive.

This clone was counted only a few times. One junction end disagrees with the germline gene, perhaps due to a read error. V gene TRBV6-6 combines with J gene TRBJ2-7; 8 nucleotides match TRBD2. The V gene's germline CDR1 is MNHNY and CDR2 SVGAGI (reference sequence). CDR3 length: 12 residues. The CDR3, as DNA: TGTGCCAGCAGTTACGCAGGTACGGGAGGGCCCTTC. This codes for CASSYAGTGGPF.

The chain joins TRBV29-1 to TRBJ2-5, with a weak D call TRBD2 (7 bases). Trimming stripped 5 bases from V and 4 bases from J, with 11 bases between. There are 12 residues in the CDR3. Germline values: CDR1 SQVTM, CDR2 ANQGSEA. The CDR3 DNA follows: TGCAGCGTTTCCGGGGGGCCAGAGACCCAGTACTTC. Translated: CSVSGGPETQYF. Full variable domain (missing parts from reference TRBV29-1 and TRBJ2-5): SAVISQKPSRDICQRGTSLTIQCQVDSQVTMMFWYRQQPGQSLTLIATANQGSEATYESGFVIDKFPISRPNLTFSTLTVSNMSPEDSSIYLCSVSGGPETQYFGPGTRLLVL.

Details on this clone: Other nucleotide sequences from this sample produce the same CDR3. The V gene is TRBV25-1, the J gene TRBJ2-3, with 7 bases that match TRBD1. Trimming removed 3 bases from V and 6 bases from J; junction bases left unmatched: 12. The CDR3 is 16 amino acids. Per germline, CDR1 MGHDK and CDR2 SYGVNS. The CDR3 sequence is CASSDILTGMTDTQYF. The CDR3 DNA is TGTGCCAGCAGTGACATCCTGACAGGGATGACGGATACGCAGTATTTT. The entire variable domain, with the rest obtained from reference TRBV25-1 and TRBJ2-3, is as follows: EADIYQTPRYLVIGTGKKITLECSQTMGHDKMYWYQQDPGMELHLIHYSYGVNSTEKGDLSSESTVSRIRTEHFPLTLESARPSHTSQYLCASSDILTGMTDTQYFGPGTRLTVL.

V usage is TRBV29-1 and J usage is TRBJ2-1; 11 positions match TRBD2. J gave up 9 bases and V 3 bases, and 19 bases lay outside the gene matches. Germline CDR1 and CDR2: SQVTM and ANQGSEA. There are 18 residues in the CDR3. The CDR3 region has the DNA TGCAGCGTTGAGATTTTGGTGATAGCGGGAGGGCCTAATATTGAGCAGTTCTTC. Its translation: CSVEILVIAGGPNIEQFF.

This clone was counted only a few times. The V gene is TRBV7-9, the J gene TRBJ1-5; D remains ambiguous. The CDR3 has 17 amino acids. Germline values: CDR1 SEHNR, CDR2 FQNEAQ (reference sequence). V dropped 1 base and J dropped 0 bases, with 13 bases sitting between them. The CDR3, as DNA: TGTGCCAGCAGCTTAGAGGTCGGAGCCTATAGCAATCAGCCCCAGCATTTT. Its translation: CASSLEVGAYSNQPQHF.

CDR3 in DNA: TGTGCCAGCAGCTTGGCGGGATACTCCTACAATGAGCAGTTCTTC. Translating gives CASSLAGYSYNEQFF. This chain links TRBV7-9 with TRBJ2-1, with D possibly matching TRBD2 (6 bases). Germline-derived CDR1 and CDR2 are SEHNR and FQNEAQ (reference sequence). The CDR3 is made up of 15 amino acids. Between the trimmed V and J ends, which lost 3 bases and 0 bases, there was a span of 9 bases.

The chain is built from TRBV4-3 and TRBJ1-1; TRBD1 matches 11 bases. This CDR3 comprises 18 residues. Losses at the gene ends were 3 bases for V and 2 bases for J; bases not matched to a gene: 11. Germline V gene data show CDR1 as LGHNA and CDR2 as YSLEER. This CDR3 is CASSHALGQGGLNTEAFF. In DNA form, the CDR3 reads TGCGCCAGCAGCCATGCCCTGGGACAGGGGGGCCTTAACACTGAAGCTTTCTTT.

The CDR3 DNA is TGTGCCAGCTCCTTGTCTGGAAACACCATATATTTT. It yields the protein CASSLSGNTIYF. This chain connects TRBV19 to TRBJ1-3; D unresolved. The length of the CDR3 is 12 residues. V dropped 9 bases and J dropped 1 base, with 7 bases sitting between them. CDR1 and CDR2 (germline): LNHDA, SQIVND (reference sequence). Full variable domain (rest looked up from reference TRBV19 and TRBJ1-3): DGGITQSPKYLFRKEGQNVTLSCEQNLNHDAMYWYRQDPGQGLRLIYYSQIVNDFQKGDIAEGYSVSREKKESFPLTVTSAQKNPTAFYLCASSLSGNTIYFGEGSWLTVV.

This clone was counted between two and nine times. The J gene is TRBJ2-4, the V gene TRBV6-5, with 7 positions matching TRBD1. The CDR3 spans 13 residues. V was pared by 2 bases and J by 9 bases, with 4 bases of the junction left unmatched. Germline CDR1 MNHEY, CDR2 SVGAGI. Here the CDR3 DNA reads TGTGCCAGCAGTTACCGACAGGGCACCATTCAGTACTTC. Its protein product is CASSYRQGTIQYF.

The V gene is TRBV19, the J gene TRBJ2-2; 7 bases map to TRBD1. There are 16 residues in the CDR3. With V trimmed by 1 base and J by 3 bases, 5 bases remained unmatched. Germline CDR1 LNHDA, CDR2 SQIVND (reference sequence). CDR3 in amino acids: CASSIGQGRDTGELFF. CDR3 nucleotide sequence: TGTGCCAGTAGTATAGGACAGGGTCGGGACACCGGGGAGCTGTTTTTT.

The rearrangement joins TRBV7-9 to TRBJ2-7; 7 positions agree with TRBD2. The CDR3 has 14 amino acids. Losses at the gene ends were 2 bases for V and 6 bases for J; bases not matched to a gene: 7. The germline V gene encodes CDR1 SEHNR and CDR2 FQNEAQ (reference sequence). The CDR3 loop reads CASSLTSGEFEQYF. CDR3 sequence (DNA): TGTGCCAGCAGCTTAACCAGCGGGGAGTTCGAGCAGTACTTC.

This clone has just a few counts. The chain employs TRBV4-1 and TRBJ2-3; D perhaps matches TRBD2 (6 bases). The CDR3 is 14 residues long. CDR1 and CDR2 from the germline V gene are MGHRA and YSYEKL. Trimming removed 7 bases from V and 1 base from J, with 12 bases in between. The CDR3 DNA is TGCGCCAGCACATTCGGCGGGGGCACAGATACGCAGTATTTT. Encoded protein: CASTFGGGTDTQYF.

The chain recombines TRBV7-9 with TRBJ2-5; D is uncertain. Trimming stripped 5 bases from V and 2 bases from J, with 12 bases between. Looked up from germline, CDR1 is SEHNR and CDR2 is FQNEAQ (reference sequence). The CDR3 is made up of 14 amino acids. This CDR3 is CASSPRLSQETQYF. CDR3 in DNA: TGTGCCAGCAGCCCCCGCTTGAGTCAAGAGACCCAGTACTTC.

This clone was detected a few times. The chain joins TRBV1 to TRBJ1-4; the D call of TRBD1 is as the table states it, not checked on the DNA. TRBV1 corresponds to a pseudogene. The length of the CDR3 is 18 residues. The CDR3 sequence: CTSSLADDRGGTNEKLFF. The DNA for the CDR3 is TGCACCAGCAGCCTAGCGGACGACAGGGGAGGGACTAATGAAAAACTGTTTTTT.

The V call is TRBV18, the J call TRBJ2-4; D perhaps matches TRBD2 (6 bases). CDR3 size: 17 residues. Looked up from germline, CDR1 is KGHSH and CDR2 is LQKENI. V was shortened by 6 bases and J by 0 bases, with 18 bases between the two germline ends. The CDR3 loop reads CASSGDLRTLAKNIQYF. CDR3 nucleotides: TGTGCCAGCTCGGGGGACTTACGGACTTTAGCCAAAAACATTCAGTACTTC.

CDR3 coding DNA: TGTGCCAGTAGTCTGACAGGGGGGGGAGGTCAGCCCCAGCATTTT. Translated: CASSLTGGGGQPQHF. The V call is TRBV19, the J call TRBJ1-5, with TRBD1 matching over 9 bases. The CDR3 covers 15 residues. Unmatched junction bases numbered 8, after V lost 5 bases and J lost 6 bases. CDR1 and CDR2 (germline): LNHDA, SQIVND (reference sequence).

This clone has only a few counts. The CDR3 protein is CASSPNRGSNTGELFF. The CDR3, as DNA: TGCGCCAGCAGCCCCAACCGAGGGTCGAACACCGGGGAGCTGTTTTTT. The chain couples TRBV4-3 to TRBJ2-2; a possible D gene is TRBD2 (5 bases). The CDR3 runs 16 residues. CDR1 LGHNA and CDR2 YSLEER come from the germline V gene. Trimming stripped 4 bases from V and 0 bases from J, with 12 bases between.

This clone has a single count. V usage is TRBV5-8 and J usage is TRBJ1-5; D may be TRBD1 (5 bases). V lost 0 bases, J lost 6 bases, and 16 bases lay in between. The germline V gene encodes CDR1 SGHTS and CDR2 YDEGEE. The CDR3 is 16 residues long. CDR3 amino acids: CASSLGGAGVGQPQHF. The CDR3 DNA reads as TGTGCCAGCAGCTTGGGGGGAGCGGGGGTCGGTCAGCCCCAGCATTTT. Drawing the rest from reference TRBV5-8 and TRBJ1-5, the complete variable domain is EAGVTQSPTHLIKTRGQQATLRCSPISGHTSVYWYQQALGLGLQFLLWYDEGEERNRGNFPPRFSGRQFPNYSSELNVNALELEDSALYLCASSLGGAGVGQPQHFGDGTRLSIL.

This clone was detected only once. In DNA, the CDR3 is TGTGCCAGCAGCTTAGAAAGCGACGGAACCTACGAGCAGTACTTC. It translates to CASSLESDGTYEQYF. The V and J genes are TRBV11-3 and TRBJ2-7; D unresolved. From germline, CDR1 is SGHNT and CDR2 YENEEA. The CDR3 spans 15 residues. Between the trimmed V and J ends, which lost 0 bases and 2 bases, there was a span of 11 bases. Full variable domain (rest looked up from reference TRBV11-3 and TRBJ2-7): EAGVVQSPRYKIIEKKQPVAFWCNPISGHNTLYWYLQNLGQGPELLIRYENEEAVDDSQLPKDRFSAERLKGVDSTLKIQPAELGDSAVYLCASSLESDGTYEQYFGPGTRLTVT.

This sequence joins TRBV18 and TRBJ1-1, with 9 bases identical to TRBD1. This CDR3 comprises 16 residues. J gave up 4 bases and V 3 bases, and 9 bases lay outside the gene matches. Germline CDR1 reads KGHSH; CDR2 reads LQKENI. The CDR3 coding sequence is TGTGCCAGCTCACCGGGTTGGGGGACAGGGCCCACTGAAGCTTTCTTT. Its translation is CASSPGWGTGPTEAFF.

This chain links TRBV29-1 with TRBJ2-7; 8 nucleotides agree with TRBD1. CDR1 and CDR2 (germline): SQVTM, ANQGSEA. V lost 7 bases, J lost 6 bases, and 14 bases stayed unmatched. CDR3 length: 14 amino acids. CDR3 sequence (DNA): TGCAGCGCTCGGACAGGGAAGGGTCTAGGCGAGCAGTACTTC. Translated: CSARTGKGLGEQYF.

This clone was counted a few times. The rearrangement joins TRBV9 to TRBJ2-1; D is possibly TRBD2 (6 bases). Per germline, CDR1 SGDLS and CDR2 YYNGEE. CDR3 size: 15 residues. V shed 5 bases and J shed 4 bases, with 16 bases lying between them. CDR3 sequence reads: CASSATLSGYNEQFF. As DNA, the CDR3 is TGTGCCAGCAGTGCCACCCTTAGCGGTTACAATGAGCAGTTCTTC. The full variable domain, in which reference TRBV9 and TRBJ2-1 provide the parts outside the CDR3, is DSGVTQTPKHLITATGQRVTLRCSPRSGDLSVYWYQQSLDQGLQFLIQYYNGEERAKGNILERFSAQQFPDLHSELNLSSLELGDSALYFCASSATLSGYNEQFFGPGTRLTVL.

This clone turned up a few times. The gene calls are TRBV28 and TRBJ1-4, with 9 bases fitting TRBD1. V shed 6 bases, J shed 8 bases, and the junction held 7 bases outside the gene matches. This CDR3 spans 14 amino acids. CDR1 is MDHEN, CDR2 SYDVKM, per germline. Written as DNA, the CDR3 is TGTGCCAGCAGGACCGGGACAGGGATCGAAAAACTGTTTTTT. This gives the protein CASRTGTGIEKLFF. Variable domain in full (rest from reference TRBV28 and TRBJ1-4): DVKVTQSSRYLVKRTGEKVFLECVQDMDHENMFWYRQDPGLGLRLIYFSYDVKMKEKGDIPEGYSVSREKKERFSLILESASTNQTSMYLCASRTGTGIEKLFFGSGTQLSVL.

This clone was picked up one time. The rearrangement links TRBV19 to TRBJ2-1; 7 bases are shared with TRBD2. With V trimmed by 5 bases and J by 4 bases, 5 bases remained unmatched. The germline CDR1 and CDR2 sequences are LNHDA and SQIVND (reference sequence). The CDR3 runs to 14 residues. The CDR3 DNA sequence: TGTGCCAGTAGTGGCGGGAGAGTTTACAATGAGCAGTTCTTC. This codes for CASSGGRVYNEQFF.

The chain recombines TRBV28 with TRBJ1-4; 9 bases are shared with TRBD1. V gave up 6 bases and J gave up 7 bases; unmatched junction bases: 9. This CDR3 contains 15 residues. Per the germline V gene, CDR1 is MDHEN and CDR2 is SYDVKM. CDR3: CASSPPGQGGEKLFF. The CDR3 DNA is TGTGCCAGCAGCCCACCGGGACAGGGAGGTGAAAAACTGTTTTTT.

The chain links TRBV7-2 to TRBJ2-2; 8 bases map to TRBD2. Germline loops: CDR1 SGHTA, CDR2 FQGNSA. The junction had 7 bases not matched to a gene; V was cut back by 2 bases and J by 5 bases. The CDR3 is 16 amino acids. CDR3 in DNA: TGTGCCAGCAGCTTACCTGGTAGCGGGAAGACCGGGGAGCTGTTTTTT. It specifies CASSLPGSGKTGELFF.